This passage covers 3 T cell receptor beta chains from one sample sequenced in a study of cytomegalovirus exposure and HLA in healthy donors (dated by TCRdb to the late 2010s). The library was made by the immunoSEQ multiplex PCR assay. A mixture of 60 forward primers for TCR Vbeta segments and 13 reverse primers for TCR Jbeta segments was used in the multiplex PCR. TCRdb carries this immuneACCESS record with in-frame sequences only. Its versions omit some clonotypes, under half of them owing to an unresolved V gene in the studies checked, with the rest unexplained. This sample's table has entries for 200,000 to 250,000 clones. The top ten clonotypes cover over 0.75% of the sample. Sequenced input: PBMCs. These receptors were taken from a woman aged 25 to 39 in good health and CMV-seropositive.

The rearrangement links TRBV6-1 to TRBJ1-5, with 7 positions matching TRBD1. Germline V gene data show CDR1 as MNHNS and CDR2 as SASEGT. The J segment lost 5 bases and the V segment lost 3 bases, leaving 13 bases of the junction unmatched. This CDR3 has 17 amino acids. For the CDR3, the DNA is TGTGCCAGCAGTGAGGCAACCGGGACAGCGCCGTATCAGCCCCAGCATTTT. Translating it yields CASSEATGTAPYQPQHF.

V and J are TRBV28 and TRBJ1-4, with D maybe TRBD1 (6 bases). The CDR3 has 15 residues. V lost 7 bases and J 4 bases, leaving 16 bases between the germline ends. The V gene's germline CDR1 is MDHEN and CDR2 SYDVKM. The CDR3 loop is CASTWPTGLNEKLFF. CDR3 bases: TGTGCCAGCACCTGGCCCACAGGGCTTAATGAAAAACTGTTTTTT.

The chain couples TRBV28 to TRBJ2-7, with a weak D call TRBD2 (6 bases). Germline CDR1 is MDHEN and CDR2 is SYDVKM. V dropped 6 bases and J dropped 0 bases, with 18 bases sitting between them. The CDR3 covers 16 residues. For the CDR3, the DNA is TGTGCCAGCAGCGATGGGACGGGGGAGGTCTCCTACGAGCAGTACTTC. Translating gives CASSDGTGEVSYEQYF.